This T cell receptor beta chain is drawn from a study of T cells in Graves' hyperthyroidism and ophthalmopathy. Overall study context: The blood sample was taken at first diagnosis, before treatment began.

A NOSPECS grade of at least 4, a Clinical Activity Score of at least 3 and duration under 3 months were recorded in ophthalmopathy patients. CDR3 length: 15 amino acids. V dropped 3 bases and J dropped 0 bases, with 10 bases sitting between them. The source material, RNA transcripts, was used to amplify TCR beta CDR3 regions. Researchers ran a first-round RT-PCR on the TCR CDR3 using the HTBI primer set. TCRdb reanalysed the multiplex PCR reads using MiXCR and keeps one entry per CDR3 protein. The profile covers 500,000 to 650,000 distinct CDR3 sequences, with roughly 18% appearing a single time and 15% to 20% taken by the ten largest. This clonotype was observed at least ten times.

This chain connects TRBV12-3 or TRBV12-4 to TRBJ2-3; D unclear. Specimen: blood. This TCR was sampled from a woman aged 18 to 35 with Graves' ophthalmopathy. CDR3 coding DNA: TGTGCCAGCAGTTTTCACGGCCGTAGCACAGATACGCAGTATTTT. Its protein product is CASSFHGRSTDTQYF.